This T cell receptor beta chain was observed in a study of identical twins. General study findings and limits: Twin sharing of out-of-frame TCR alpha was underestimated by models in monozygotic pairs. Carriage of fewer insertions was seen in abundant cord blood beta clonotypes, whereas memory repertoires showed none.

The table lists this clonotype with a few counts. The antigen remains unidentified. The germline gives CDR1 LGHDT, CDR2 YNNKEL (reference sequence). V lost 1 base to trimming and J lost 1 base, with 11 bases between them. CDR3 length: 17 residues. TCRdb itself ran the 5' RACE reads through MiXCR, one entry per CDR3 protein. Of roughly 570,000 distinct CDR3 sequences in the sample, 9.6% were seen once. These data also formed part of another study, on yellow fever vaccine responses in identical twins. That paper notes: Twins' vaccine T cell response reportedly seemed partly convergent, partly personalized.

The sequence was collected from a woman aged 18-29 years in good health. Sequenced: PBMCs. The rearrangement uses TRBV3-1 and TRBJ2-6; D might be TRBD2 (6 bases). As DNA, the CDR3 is TGTGCCAGCAGCCAAGCGACTAGGCTATCTGGGGCCAACGTCCTGACTTTC. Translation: CASSQATRLSGANVLTF.